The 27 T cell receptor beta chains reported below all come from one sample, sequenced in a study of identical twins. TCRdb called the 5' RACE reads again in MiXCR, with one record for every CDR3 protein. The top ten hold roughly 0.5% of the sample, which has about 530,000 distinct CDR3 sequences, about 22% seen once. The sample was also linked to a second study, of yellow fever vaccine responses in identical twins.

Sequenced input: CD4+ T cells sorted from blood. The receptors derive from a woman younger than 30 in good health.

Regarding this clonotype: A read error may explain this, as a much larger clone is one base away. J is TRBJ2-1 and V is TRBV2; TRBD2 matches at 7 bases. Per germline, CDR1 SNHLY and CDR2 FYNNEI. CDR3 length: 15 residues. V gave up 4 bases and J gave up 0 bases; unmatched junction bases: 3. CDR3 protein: CASSGASGSYNEQFF. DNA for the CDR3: TGTGCCAGCAGTGGGGCTAGCGGCTCCTACAATGAGCAGTTCTTC.

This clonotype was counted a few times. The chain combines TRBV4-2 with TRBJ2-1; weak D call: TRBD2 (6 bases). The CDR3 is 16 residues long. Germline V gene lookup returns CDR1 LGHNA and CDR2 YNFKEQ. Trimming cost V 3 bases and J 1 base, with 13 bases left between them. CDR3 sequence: CASSHIGGKSYNEQFF. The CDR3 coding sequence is TGTGCCAGCAGCCACATCGGCGGGAAATCCTACAATGAGCAGTTCTTC.

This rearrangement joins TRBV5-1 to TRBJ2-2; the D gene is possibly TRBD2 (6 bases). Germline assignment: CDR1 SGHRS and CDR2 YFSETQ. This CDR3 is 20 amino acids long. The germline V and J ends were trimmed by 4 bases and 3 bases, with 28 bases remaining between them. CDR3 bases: TGCGCCAGCAGCGGGGCGGGTCGCGGGAATCGACTTGGGGACACCGGGGAGCTGTTTTTT. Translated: CASSGAGRGNRLGDTGELFF.

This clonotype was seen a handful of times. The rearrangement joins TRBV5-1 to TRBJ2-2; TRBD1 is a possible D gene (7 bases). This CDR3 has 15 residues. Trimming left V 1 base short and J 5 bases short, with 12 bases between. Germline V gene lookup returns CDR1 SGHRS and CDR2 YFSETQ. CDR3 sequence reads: CASSLQGEETGELFF. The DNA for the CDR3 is TGCGCCAGCAGCTTGCAGGGGGAGGAGACCGGGGAGCTGTTTTTT.

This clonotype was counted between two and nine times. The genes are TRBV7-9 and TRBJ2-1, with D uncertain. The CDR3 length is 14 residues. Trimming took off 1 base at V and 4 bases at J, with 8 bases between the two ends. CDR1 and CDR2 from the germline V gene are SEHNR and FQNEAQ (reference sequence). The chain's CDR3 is CASSLGVGYNEQFF. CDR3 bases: TGTGCCAGCAGCTTAGGAGTAGGATACAATGAGCAGTTCTTC.

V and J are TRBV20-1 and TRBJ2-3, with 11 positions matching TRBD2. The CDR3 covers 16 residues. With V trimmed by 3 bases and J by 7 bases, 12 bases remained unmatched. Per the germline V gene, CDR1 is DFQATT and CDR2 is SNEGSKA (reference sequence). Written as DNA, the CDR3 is TGCAGTGCTAGCGACCTAGCGGGGGGATTCCCTAATACGCAGTATTTT. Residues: CSASDLAGGFPNTQYF.

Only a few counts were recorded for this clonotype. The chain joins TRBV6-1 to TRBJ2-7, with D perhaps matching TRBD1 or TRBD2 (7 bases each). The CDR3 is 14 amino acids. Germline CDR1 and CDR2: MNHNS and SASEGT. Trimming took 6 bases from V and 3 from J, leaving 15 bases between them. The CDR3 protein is CASRSGTAIYEQYV. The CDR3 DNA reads TGTGCCAGCAGGAGCGGGACAGCCATCTACGAGCAGTACGTC.

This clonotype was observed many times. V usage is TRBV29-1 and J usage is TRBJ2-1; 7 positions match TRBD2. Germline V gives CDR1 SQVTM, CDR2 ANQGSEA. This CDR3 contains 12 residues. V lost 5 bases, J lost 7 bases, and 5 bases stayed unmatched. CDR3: CSVRLAGNEQFF. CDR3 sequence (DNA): TGCAGCGTTCGACTAGCTGGGAATGAGCAGTTCTTC.

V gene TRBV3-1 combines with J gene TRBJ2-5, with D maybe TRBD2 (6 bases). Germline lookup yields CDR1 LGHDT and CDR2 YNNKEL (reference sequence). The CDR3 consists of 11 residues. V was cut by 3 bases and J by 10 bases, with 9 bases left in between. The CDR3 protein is CASSHMGGQYF. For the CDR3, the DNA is TGTGCCAGCAGCCATATGGGAGGCCAGTACTTC.

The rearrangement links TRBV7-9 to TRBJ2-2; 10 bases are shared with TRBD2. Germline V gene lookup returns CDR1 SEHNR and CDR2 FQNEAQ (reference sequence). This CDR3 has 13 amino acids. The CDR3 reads CASGGALTGELFF. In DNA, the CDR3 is TGTGCGAGCGGGGGGGCACTCACCGGGGAGCTGTTTTTT.

Here the CDR3 reads CSASLTINTGELFF. In nucleotides, the CDR3 is TGCAGTGCTAGTCTGACAATTAACACCGGGGAGCTGTTTTTT. The chain has TRBV20-1 and TRBJ2-2; D uncertain. Trimming removed 3 bases from V and 2 bases from J, with 10 bases in between. CDR3 length equals 14 residues. Germline CDR1 DFQATT, CDR2 SNEGSKA (reference sequence).

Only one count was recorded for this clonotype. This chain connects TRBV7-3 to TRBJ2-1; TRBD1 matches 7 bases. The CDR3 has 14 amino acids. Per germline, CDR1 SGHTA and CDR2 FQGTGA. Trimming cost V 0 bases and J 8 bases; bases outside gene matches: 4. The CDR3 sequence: CASSLTTGRDEQFF. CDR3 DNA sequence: TGTGCCAGCAGCTTAACGACAGGGCGGGATGAGCAGTTCTTC.

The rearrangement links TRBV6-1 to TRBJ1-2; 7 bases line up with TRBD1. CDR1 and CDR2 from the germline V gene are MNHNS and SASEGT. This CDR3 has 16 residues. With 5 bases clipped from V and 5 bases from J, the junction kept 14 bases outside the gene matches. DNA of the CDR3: TGTGCCAGCAGTCCGTACCGGGACAGAGGAGGGTATGGCTACACCTTC. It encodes CASSPYRDRGGYGYTF.

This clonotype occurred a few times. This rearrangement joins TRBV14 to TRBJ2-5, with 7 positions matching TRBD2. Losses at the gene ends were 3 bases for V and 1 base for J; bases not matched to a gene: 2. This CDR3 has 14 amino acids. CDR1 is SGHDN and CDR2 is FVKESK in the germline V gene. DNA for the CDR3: TGTGCCAGCAGCCACGGCGGGAGCCAAGAGACCCAGTACTTC. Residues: CASSHGGSQETQYF.

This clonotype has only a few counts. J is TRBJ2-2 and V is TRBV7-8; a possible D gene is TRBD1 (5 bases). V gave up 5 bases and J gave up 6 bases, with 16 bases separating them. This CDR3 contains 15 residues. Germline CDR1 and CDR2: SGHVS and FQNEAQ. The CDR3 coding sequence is TGTGCCAGCAGCCTATCAACCCAGGGTCCCGGGGAGCTGTTTTTT. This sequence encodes CASSLSTQGPGELFF.

The CDR3 nucleotides read TGTGCCAGCAGACGACCGGGACAGGGTCTCAATGAGCAGTTCTTC. Residues: CASRRPGQGLNEQFF. The chain joins TRBV11-2 to TRBJ2-1; TRBD1 aligns across 9 bases. CDR3 length equals 15 residues. The V segment lost 6 bases and the J segment 6 bases; nucleotides outside the gene matches: 9. Germline V lookup: CDR1 SGHAT, CDR2 FQNNGV.

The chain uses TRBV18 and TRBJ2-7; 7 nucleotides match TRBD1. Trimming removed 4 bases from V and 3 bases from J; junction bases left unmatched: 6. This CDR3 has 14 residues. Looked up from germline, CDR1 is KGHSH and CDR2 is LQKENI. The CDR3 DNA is TGTGCCAGCTCACAGTCGGGACAGATCTACGAGCAGTACGTC. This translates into CASSQSGQIYEQYV.

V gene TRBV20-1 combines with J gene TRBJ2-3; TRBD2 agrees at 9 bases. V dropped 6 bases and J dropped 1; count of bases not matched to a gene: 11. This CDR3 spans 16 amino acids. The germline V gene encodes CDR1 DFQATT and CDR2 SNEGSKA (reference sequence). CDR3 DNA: TGCAGTGCCCGGGGGGCGGGAGGGCCGGGCACAGATACGCAGTATTTT. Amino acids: CSARGAGGPGTDTQYF.

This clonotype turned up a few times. The CDR3 spells CASSPPGAWETQYF. DNA for the CDR3: TGTGCCAGCAGCCCCCCGGGGGCTTGGGAGACCCAGTACTTC. This chain joins TRBV12-3 or TRBV12-4 and TRBJ2-5; D tentatively reads TRBD1 or TRBD2 (6 bases each). The CDR3 has 14 amino acids. Trimming shortened V by 6 bases and J by 5 bases, and 16 bases separated the two germline ends.

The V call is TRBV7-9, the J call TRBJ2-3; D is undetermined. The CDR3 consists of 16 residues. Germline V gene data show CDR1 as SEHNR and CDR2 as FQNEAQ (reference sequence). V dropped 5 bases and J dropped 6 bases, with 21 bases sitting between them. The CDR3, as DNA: TGTGCCAGCAGCCCCCTGGGGTCGATCGCCGATGATACGCAGTATTTT. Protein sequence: CASSPLGSIADDTQYF.

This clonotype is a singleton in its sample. The CDR3 DNA reads as TGTGCCAGCAGTTACTCAGGACTCTATGAGCAGTTCTTC. Its translation is CASSYSGLYEQFF. The chain recombines TRBV6-5 with TRBJ2-1; weak D call: TRBD2 (5 bases). Germline assignment: CDR1 MNHEY and CDR2 SVGAGI. This CDR3 is built from 13 residues. Trimming shortened V by 0 bases and J by 8 bases, and 8 bases separated the two germline ends.

The CDR3 protein is CASGLGLAGYNEQFF. In DNA form, the CDR3 reads TGTGCTAGTGGTTTGGGACTAGCAGGCTACAATGAGCAGTTCTTC. J is TRBJ2-1 and V is TRBV12-5, with 7 bases aligning to TRBD2. After removal of 1 base from V and 3 bases from J, the junction contained 3 bases not matched to a gene. The CDR3 loop spans 15 amino acids. Germline-derived CDR1 and CDR2 are LGHNT and FRNRAP.

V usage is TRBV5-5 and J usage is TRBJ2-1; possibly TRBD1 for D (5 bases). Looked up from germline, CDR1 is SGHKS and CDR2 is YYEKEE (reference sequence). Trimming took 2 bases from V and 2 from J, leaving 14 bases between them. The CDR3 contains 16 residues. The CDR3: CASSFPSGYAYNEQFF. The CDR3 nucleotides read TGTGCCAGCAGCTTCCCGTCAGGGTACGCCTACAATGAGCAGTTCTTC.

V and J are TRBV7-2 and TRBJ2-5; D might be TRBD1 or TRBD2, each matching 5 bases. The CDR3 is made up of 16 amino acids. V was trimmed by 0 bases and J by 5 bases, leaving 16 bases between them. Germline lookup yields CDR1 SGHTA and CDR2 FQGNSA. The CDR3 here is CASSLARSGLVETQYF. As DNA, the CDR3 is TGTGCCAGCAGCTTAGCGCGTTCGGGGCTCGTGGAGACCCAGTACTTC.

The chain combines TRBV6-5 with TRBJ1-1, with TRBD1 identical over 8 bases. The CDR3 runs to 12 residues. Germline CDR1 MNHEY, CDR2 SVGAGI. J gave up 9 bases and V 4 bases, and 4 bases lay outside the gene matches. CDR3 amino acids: CASSSRTGQAFF. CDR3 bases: TGTGCCAGCAGTTCACGGACAGGGCAAGCTTTCTTT.

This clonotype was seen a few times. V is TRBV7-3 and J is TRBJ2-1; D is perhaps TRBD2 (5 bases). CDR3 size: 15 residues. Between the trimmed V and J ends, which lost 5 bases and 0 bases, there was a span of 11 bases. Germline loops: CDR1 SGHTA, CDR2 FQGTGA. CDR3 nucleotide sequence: TGTGCCAGCAGCCCCTCAGAGGGCTCCTACAATGAGCAGTTCTTC. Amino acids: CASSPSEGSYNEQFF.

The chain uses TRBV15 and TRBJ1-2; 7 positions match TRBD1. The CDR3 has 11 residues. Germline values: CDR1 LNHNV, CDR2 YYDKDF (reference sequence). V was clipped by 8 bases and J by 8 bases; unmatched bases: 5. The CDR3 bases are TGTGCCACCTCAGGGGGGCAAGGCTACACCTTC. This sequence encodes CATSGGQGYTF.